The text below deals with one T cell receptor (beta chain). These data belong to a study of T cell changes during pregnancy in multiple sclerosis. V dropped 5 bases and J dropped 7 bases, with 21 bases sitting between them. Germline CDR1 reads SEHNR; CDR2 reads FQNEAQ (reference sequence). There are 17 residues in the CDR3. The table came from immunoSEQ multiplex PCR; TCRdb's copy has only in-frame clones and leaves some out. The sample lists some 80,000 clones, roughly 90% occurring once. The TCR sequence derives from a female donor in good health, enrolled as a control in a pregnancy study. The sequenced sample was peripheral blood, obtained in the first trimester of pregnancy. V usage is TRBV7-9 and J usage is TRBJ1-6, with D perhaps matching TRBD1 (6 bases). The CDR3 region is CASSNQGTYSRNSPLHF. Written as DNA, the CDR3 is TGTGCCAGCAGCAATCAGGGGACCTATTCGAGGAATTCACCCCTCCACTTT.